This T cell receptor beta chain was found in a study of graft-versus-host responses after intestinal transplantation. Study-level background: Every one of the recipients received anti-thymocyte globulin induction and afterwards took tacrolimus and steroids for around 3 years. Study outcomes and limitations: GvH clones were found in recipient marrow; some appeared first in ileum or blood. Where graft-donor T cell macrochimerism was present, patients had high graft-versus-host to host-versus-graft clonal ratios in allografts. Early post-transplant declines in HvG were associated with peak levels of circulating GvH clones.

The data were produced by immunoSEQ multiplex PCR, yet TCRdb's version contains in-frame clones alone and is incomplete. The sample holds about 90,000 clones; 90% to 95% are singletons and the top ten take around 1.1%. On this clone itself: Its antigen is unidentified.

Germline-derived CDR1 and CDR2 are MNHEY and SMNVEV (reference sequence). Trimming stripped 5 bases from V and 3 bases from J, with 13 bases between. This CDR3 is built from 14 residues. The sample in question was unstimulated CD8+ T cells sorted from spleen or lymph node cells, obtained before transplant. The J gene is TRBJ1-2, the V gene TRBV27; no clear D gene. The sequence came from a human donor who was the organ donor for an intestinal transplant. The CDR3 here is CASSRREVDYGYTF. CDR3 in DNA: TGTGCCAGCAGTCGTAGAGAAGTCGACTATGGCTACACCTTC.